Listed below are T cell receptor beta chains from one sample, sequenced in a study of CD8 T cells in ankylosing spondylitis. TCRdb ran MiXCR on the 5' RACE reads and lists one entry per CDR3 protein. The sample contains approximately 300,000 distinct CDR3 sequences, 8% of which appear only once. The source material was blood, either unsorted or a sorted T cell fraction (not recorded which). The origin of the receptors is a male donor with ankylosing spondylitis. CDR3s include the opening cysteine and the closing phenylalanine or tryptophan. A D gene is named only where the DNA matches it firmly. Some rows mark clone size as missing; the rest say once, few, many or name a class of expanded clone.

d_gene,j_gene,v_gene,abundance,CDR3aa,CDR3nt
NA,TRBJ2-5,TRBV24-1,NA,CATSDLGQGHMETQYF,TGTGCCACCAGTGATTTGGGGCAGGGGCACATGGAGACCCAGTACTTC
TRBD2,TRBJ2-2,TRBV5-4,few,CASSFGGTSLDGELFF,TGTGCCAGCAGCTTTGGAGGGACTAGTCTTGACGGGGAGCTGTTTTTT
TRBD2,TRBJ2-3,TRBV20-1,many,CSASSPRLAGGGRDTQYF,TGCAGTGCTAGCTCCCCCAGACTAGCGGGAGGAGGCCGCGATACGCAGTATTTT
NA,TRBJ2-7,TRBV2,few,CASSRAISYEQYF,TGTGCCAGCAGTAGGGCCATTAGCTACGAGCAGTACTTC
NA,TRBJ2-4,TRBV20-1,NA,CSARDRGVGIQYF,TGCAGTGCTAGAGATAGGGGGGTGGGCATTCAGTACTTC
NA,TRBJ2-2,TRBV7-9,NA,CASTRNTGELFF,TGTGCCAGCACTAGAAACACCGGGGAGCTGTTTTTT
NA,TRBJ1-1,TRBV19,NA,CASSRDTRRGAFF,TGTGCCAGTAGTAGGGACACCCGCCGAGGGGCTTTCTTT
NA,TRBJ2-1,TRBV12-3/TRBV12-4,few,CASSLTAANEQFF,TGTGCCAGCAGCTTGACAGCGGCCAATGAGCAGTTCTTC
TRBD1,TRBJ1-5,TRBV12-3/TRBV12-4,many,CASNNRGGQPQHF,TGTGCCAGCAACAACAGGGGAGGGCAGCCCCAGCATTTT
NA,TRBJ2-4,TRBV7-9,NA,CASSSPGVAKNIQYF,TGTGCCAGCAGCTCCCCTGGGGTAGCCAAAAACATTCAGTACTTC
TRBD1,TRBJ2-1,TRBV4-1,few,CASRRTGRSYNEQFF,TGCGCCAGCAGAAGGACAGGCCGATCCTACAATGAGCAGTTCTTC
NA,TRBJ2-7,TRBV20-1,few,CSASGQGISYEQYF,TGCAGTGCTAGCGGGCAGGGGATCTCCTACGAGCAGTACTTC
NA,TRBJ2-3,TRBV14,NA,CASSQDQLTRRITDTQYF,TGTGCCAGCAGCCAAGATCAACTGACTAGACGTATCACAGATACGCAGTATTTT
NA,TRBJ2-7,TRBV12-3/TRBV12-4,many,CASSSWGDADF,TGTGCCAGCAGCTCTTGGGGGGACGCGGACTTC
NA,TRBJ2-1,TRBV6-2/TRBV6-3,many,CASSYRGSGRGDEQFF,TGTGCCAGCAGTTACAGAGGGAGCGGAAGAGGGGATGAGCAGTTCTTC
NA,TRBJ1-2,TRBV28,NA,CASSFQFYYGYTF,TGTGCCAGCAGTTTCCAATTTTACTATGGCTACACCTTC
NA,TRBJ2-4,TRBV7-2,many,CASSLTSTLAKNIQYF,TGTGCCAGCAGCTTGACCAGCACATTAGCCAAAAACATTCAGTACTTC
NA,TRBJ2-2,TRBV7-9,NA,CVSNTARNPANTGELFF,TGTGTCAGCAACACCGCGAGGAACCCCGCGAACACCGGGGAGCTGTTTTTT
NA,TRBJ2-2,TRBV2,NA,CATDRSTGELFF,TGTGCCACCGATCGGAGCACCGGGGAGCTGTTTTTT
NA,TRBJ2-2,TRBV27,few,CASSDKGRTGELFF,TGTGCCAGCAGCGACAAGGGCCGGACCGGGGAGCTGTTTTTT
TRBD1,TRBJ1-6,TRBV3-1,few,CASSPQDRGLSPLHF,TGTGCCAGCAGCCCGCAGGACAGGGGGCTTTCACCCCTCCACTTT
TRBD2,TRBJ2-3,TRBV11-1,few,CASSSSSGRASFTDTQYF,TGTGCCAGCAGTTCCTCTAGCGGGAGGGCCTCATTCACAGATACGCAGTATTTT
TRBD1,TRBJ1-3,TRBV5-1,NA,CASSLDGTDLGNTIYF,TGCGCCAGCAGCTTGGACGGGACAGACCTTGGAAACACCATATATTTT
NA,TRBJ1-5,TRBV20-1,few,CSARVNSYGQPQHF,TGCAGTGCTAGAGTGAATTCCTACGGTCAGCCCCAGCATTTT
TRBD1,TRBJ1-4,TRBV5-1,many,CASSFGDSGEKLFF,TGCGCCAGCAGCTTCGGGGACAGTGGTGAAAAACTGTTTTTT
NA,TRBJ1-5,TRBV18,many,CASSQGLFNQPQHF,TGTGCCAGCTCACAGGGATTATTCAATCAGCCCCAGCATTTT
NA,TRBJ2-1,TRBV29-1,NA,CSFHPAGEVEQFF,TGCAGCTTCCACCCGGCCGGGGAGGTTGAGCAGTTCTTC
TRBD2,TRBJ2-1,TRBV11-3,NA,CASSLVAGGLFF,TGTGCCAGCAGCTTAGTGGCGGGAGGGTTGTTCTTC
NA,TRBJ2-7,TRBV7-8,few,CASSLEQGPYEQYF,TGTGCCAGCAGCTTAGAACAGGGCCCCTACGAGCAGTACTTC
NA,TRBJ1-3,TRBV27,few,CASKGSTGPNTIYF,TGTGCCAGCAAGGGGTCGACGGGCCCCAACACCATATATTTT
TRBD2,TRBJ2-1,TRBV12-3/TRBV12-4,many,CASSRSGSSYNEQFF,TGTGCCAGCAGCAGGAGCGGGAGCTCCTACAATGAGCAGTTCTTC
TRBD2,TRBJ2-3,TRBV24-1,few,CATSDVGGRAPDTQYF,TGTGCCACCAGTGATGTTGGCGGGAGAGCTCCAGATACGCAGTATTTT
NA,TRBJ2-3,TRBV14,few,CASSPRLTDTQYF,TGTGCCAGCAGCCCAAGACTCACAGATACGCAGTATTTT
NA,TRBJ1-1,TRBV11-1,NA,CASSLWDEAFF,TGTGCCAGCAGCTTATGGGACGAAGCTTTCTTT
TRBD1,TRBJ1-2,TRBV4-2,NA,CASSHGTGVGYTF,TGTGCCAGCAGCCATGGGACAGGGGTCGGCTACACCTTC
NA,TRBJ2-2,TRBV14,few,CASSLWTDTGELFF,TGTGCCAGCAGCCTTTGGACTGACACCGGGGAGCTGTTTTTT
NA,TRBJ2-7,TRBV9,few,CASSAEDEQYF,TGTGCCAGCAGCGCGGAAGACGAGCAGTACTTC
TRBD1,TRBJ1-3,TRBV6-1,NA,CASSQLRTGPFSGNTIYF,TGTGCCAGCAGTCAGCTCCGGACAGGTCCATTCTCTGGAAACACCATATATTTT
TRBD2,TRBJ2-7,TRBV18,few,CASSRSGAGEEQYF,TGTGCCAGCTCACGAAGTGGCGCGGGAGAGGAGCAGTACTTC
NA,TRBJ2-3,TRBV12-3/TRBV12-4,many,CASSLFRSTDTQYF,TGTGCCAGCAGTTTATTCCGGAGCACAGATACGCAGTATTTT
NA,TRBJ2-1,TRBV7-2,NA,CASSLENGTYNEQFF,TGTGCCAGCAGCTTAGAAAACGGGACCTACAATGAGCAGTTCTTC
NA,TRBJ2-3,TRBV4-2,many,CASSQGPDTQYF,TGTGCCAGCAGCCAAGGCCCAGATACGCAGTATTTT
NA,TRBJ1-1,TRBV6-1,NA,CASSERRRGGKNTEAFF,TGTGCCAGCAGTGAACGCAGGCGGGGGGGGAAGAACACTGAAGCTTTCTTT
NA,TRBJ2-3,TRBV28,few,CASGTLDTQYF,TGTGCCAGCGGGACCTTGGATACGCAGTATTTT
NA,TRBJ2-5,TRBV6-6,few,CASSAGTEETQYF,TGTGCCAGCAGCGCGGGGACAGAAGAGACCCAGTACTTC
NA,TRBJ2-3,TRBV29-1,NA,CSVESSGSDTQYF,TGCAGCGTTGAAAGCAGTGGTTCAGATACGCAGTATTTT
TRBD2,TRBJ2-1,TRBV6-2/TRBV6-3,many,CASIPDGGEYNEQFF,TGTGCCAGCATTCCCGACGGGGGGGAGTACAATGAGCAGTTCTTC
NA,TRBJ1-5,TRBV21-1,few,CASSKVHHADQPQHF,TGTGCCAGCAGCAAAGTACATCATGCTGATCAGCCCCAGCATTTT
NA,TRBJ2-1,TRBV20-1,few,CSARYAGSYNEQFF,TGCAGTGCTAGATATGCGGGGTCGTACAATGAGCAGTTCTTC
NA,TRBJ1-3,TRBV4-2,few,CASSRGAGTTSGNTIYF,TGTGCCAGCAGCCGTGGTGCAGGCACGACCTCTGGAAACACCATATATTTT
NA,TRBJ2-5,TRBV25-1,NA,CASAGWGQETQYF,TGTGCCAGCGCGGGTTGGGGCCAAGAGACCCAGTACTTC
TRBD2,TRBJ2-7,TRBV29-1,NA,CSASGTSGSRFYEQYF,TGCAGCGCCTCCGGGACTAGCGGGAGTAGATTCTACGAGCAGTACTTC
NA,TRBJ2-3,TRBV29-1,many,CSVDLLGGGFTDTQYF,TGCAGCGTTGACCTCCTCGGCGGAGGGTTCACAGATACGCAGTATTTT
NA,TRBJ2-5,TRBV15,few,CATSRDRAEETQYF,TGTGCCACCAGCAGAGATAGGGCGGAAGAGACCCAGTACTTC
NA,TRBJ1-1,TRBV3-1,many,CASSLGGQQRMRAFF,TGTGCCAGCAGCTTAGGCGGGCAGCAAAGAATGAGAGCTTTCTTT
NA,TRBJ2-1,TRBV7-8,NA,CASTPADNNEQFF,TGTGCCAGCACCCCAGCAGACAACAATGAGCAGTTCTTC